Sequencing of this T cell receptor beta chain was carried out in a study of blood T cells in healthy people across ages. Alongside a J-beta primer mix, a sample-barcoded 5' primer served in a second PCR lasting 7 to 11 cycles. From each sample, at least 2.5 million paired-end reads containing CDR3 were obtained. TCRdb re-called the 5' RACE reads through MiXCR, storing one row per CDR3 protein. The profile shows some 1.5 million distinct CDR3 sequences, 28% of them singletons. This clonotype was seen a handful of times. Deletions cut 6 bases from V and 4 bases from J, with 15 bases between. This CDR3 region has 14 residues. Germline V gene data show CDR1 as MNHEY and CDR2 as SVGEGT.

V gene TRBV6-2 or TRBV6-3 combines with J gene TRBJ1-2; D may be TRBD1 (5 bases). The sequencing sample was made of blood. The TCR comes from a woman aged 30 to 39 in good health. CDR3 protein: CASRPDSPSYGYTF. Written as DNA, the CDR3 is TGTGCCAGCAGACCCGACAGCCCCTCCTATGGCTACACCTTC.